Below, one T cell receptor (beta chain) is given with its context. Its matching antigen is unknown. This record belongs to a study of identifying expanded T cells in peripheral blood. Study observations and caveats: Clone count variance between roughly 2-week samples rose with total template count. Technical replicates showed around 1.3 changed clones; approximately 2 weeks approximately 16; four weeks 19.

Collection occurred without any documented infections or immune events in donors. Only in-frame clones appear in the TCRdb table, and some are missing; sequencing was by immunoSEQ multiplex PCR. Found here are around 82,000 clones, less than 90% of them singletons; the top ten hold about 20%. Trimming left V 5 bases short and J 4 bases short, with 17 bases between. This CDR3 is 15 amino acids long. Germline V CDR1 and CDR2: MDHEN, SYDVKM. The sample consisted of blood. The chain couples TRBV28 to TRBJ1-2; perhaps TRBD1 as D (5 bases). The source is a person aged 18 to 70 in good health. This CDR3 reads CASSAQEGPAYGYTF. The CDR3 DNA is TGTGCCAGCAGTGCCCAAGAGGGGCCCGCCTATGGCTACACCTTC.